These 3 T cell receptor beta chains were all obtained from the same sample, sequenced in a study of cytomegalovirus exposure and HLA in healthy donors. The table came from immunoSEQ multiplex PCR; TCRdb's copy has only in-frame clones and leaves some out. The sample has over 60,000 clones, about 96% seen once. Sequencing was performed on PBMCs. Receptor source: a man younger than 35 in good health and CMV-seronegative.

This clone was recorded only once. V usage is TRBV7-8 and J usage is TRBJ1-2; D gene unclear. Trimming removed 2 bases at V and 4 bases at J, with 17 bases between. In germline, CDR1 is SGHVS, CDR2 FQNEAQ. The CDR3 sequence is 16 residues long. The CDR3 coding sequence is TGTGCCAGCAGCTTATTCCCCAGGATGGAAATCTATGGCTACACCTTC. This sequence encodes CASSLFPRMEIYGYTF.

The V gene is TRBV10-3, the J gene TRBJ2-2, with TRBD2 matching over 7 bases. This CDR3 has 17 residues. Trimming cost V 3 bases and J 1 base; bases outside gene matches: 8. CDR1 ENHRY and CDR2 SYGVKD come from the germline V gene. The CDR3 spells CAISDWEGRQNTGELFF. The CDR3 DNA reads TGTGCCATCAGTGACTGGGAGGGGCGGCAGAACACCGGGGAGCTGTTTTTT.

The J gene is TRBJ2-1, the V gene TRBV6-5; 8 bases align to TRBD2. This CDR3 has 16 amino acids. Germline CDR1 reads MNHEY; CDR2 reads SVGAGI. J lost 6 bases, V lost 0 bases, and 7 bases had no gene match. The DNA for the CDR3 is TGTGCCAGCAGTTACTCAGGGACTAGGCGGGTCAATGAGCAGTTCTTC. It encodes CASSYSGTRRVNEQFF.